A single sample is the source of the 2 T cell receptor beta chains below, sequenced in a study of cytomegalovirus exposure and HLA in healthy donors. The PCR contained 60 Vbeta and 13 Jbeta primers. Method: immunoSEQ multiplex PCR; TCRdb's copy keeps in-frame clones and lacks some. The sample holds about 200,000 clones; 65% to 85% are singletons and the top ten take roughly 3%. The sequenced sample consisted of PBMCs. The origin of the receptors is a woman aged 25 to 39 in good health and CMV-seronegative.

The chain combines TRBV6-1 with TRBJ2-7, with D uncertain. CDR3 size: 13 residues. Germline lookup yields CDR1 MNHNS and CDR2 SASEGT. Trimming pared 5 bases from V and 0 bases from J, leaving 8 bases between. CDR3 DNA sequence: TGTGCCAGCAGTCAGGTAAACTCCTACGAGCAGTACTTC. It is translated as CASSQVNSYEQYF.

The gene calls are TRBV30 and TRBJ1-6, with D possibly being TRBD1 (5 bases). CDR1 is GTSNPN and CDR2 is SVGIG in the germline V gene (reference sequence). V was clipped by 4 bases and J by 0 bases, with 16 bases between them. The CDR3 has 17 amino acids. The CDR3 region is CAWKGAALSSYNSPLHF. In nucleotides, the CDR3 is TGTGCCTGGAAAGGGGCGGCACTGAGCTCCTATAATTCACCCCTCCACTTT.